The rows below give T cell receptor beta chains drawn from one sample of a study of identical twins. TCRdb passed the 5' RACE reads through MiXCR, listing each CDR3 protein once. The table lists 500,000 to 550,000 distinct CDR3 sequences, around 22% of them singletons. A further study also used this sample, focusing on yellow fever vaccine responses in identical twins.

Sequencing was carried out using CD4+ T cells sorted from blood. The receptors derive from a woman in her late teens or twenties in good health. Each CDR3 is given without its conserved first and last residue. Fields, in order: J gene, D gene, V gene, CDR3 protein. D genes are given only for firm matches.

TRBJ1-3	TRBD1	TRBV12-3/TRBV12-4	ASRPTGVRSGNTIY
TRBJ2-7	TRBD2	TRBV10-3	AISGTSGAAYEQY
TRBJ1-2	.	TRBV5-5	ASSLMLQDYYGYT
TRBJ2-2	.	TRBV6-1	ASSPAGDTGELF
TRBJ2-1	.	TRBV20-1	SARGGAGEDEQF
TRBJ2-1	.	TRBV27	ASNPSGANEQF
TRBJ2-3	.	TRBV20-1	SAQAGDTQY
TRBJ2-1	.	TRBV27	ASSFPGNEQF
TRBJ2-4	.	TRBV7-9	ASPARPELAKNIQY
TRBJ1-2	.	TRBV12-3/TRBV12-4	ASSPSSGLNYGYT
TRBJ2-1	.	TRBV11-3	ASSPTGIEQF
TRBJ2-2	TRBD2	TRBV6-2/TRBV6-3	ASSSTSGINTGELF
TRBJ1-2	TRBD1	TRBV3-1	ASSHPPGQGLYGYT
TRBJ2-6	TRBD2	TRBV3-1	ASSRRGGSVLT
TRBJ2-5	.	TRBV7-2	ASSWAFRETQY
TRBJ2-7	.	TRBV5-1	ASSLFRRADNEQY
TRBJ2-6	TRBD1	TRBV5-1	ASSLEGQGAGGANVLT
TRBJ2-1	.	TRBV28	ASSLPGRGTYNEQF
TRBJ2-7	TRBD1	TRBV10-3	AIRERTGSAYEQY
TRBJ2-5	TRBD2	TRBV7-2	ASSRTVLAGVGETQY
TRBJ2-1	.	TRBV14	ASSHPGLTYNEQF
TRBJ1-2	TRBD1	TRBV5-1	ASSLSGTANYGYT
TRBJ2-1	.	TRBV6-2/TRBV6-3	ASTPRRGQGHNEQF
TRBJ2-1	TRBD2	TRBV19	ASVSGRASGGDNEQF
TRBJ2-2	TRBD1	TRBV12-3/TRBV12-4	ASSLTGGGTGELF
TRBJ2-7	.	TRBV12-5	ASGPTDGYYEQY
TRBJ1-5	TRBD1	TRBV7-9	ASSSGQAQH
TRBJ2-2	TRBD2	TRBV10-3	AISVGLAGVNTGELF
TRBJ2-1	TRBD2	TRBV5-1	ASSFFGAGGLSYNEQF
TRBJ2-1	.	TRBV5-1	ASSLGRGVEQF
TRBJ2-7	TRBD2	TRBV12-3/TRBV12-4	ASSPGLAQNSYEQY
TRBJ1-3	TRBD1	TRBV5-1	ASSLGTGSSGNTIY
TRBJ2-2	.	TRBV18	ASSPFDTSTGELF
TRBJ2-3	TRBD1	TRBV3-1	ASSLKGAGTDTQY
TRBJ1-4	.	TRBV19	ARSESMANEKLF
TRBJ2-4	.	TRBV12-3/TRBV12-4	ASSLIQGNIQY
TRBJ2-1	TRBD2	TRBV2	ASSAGLAGGIAEQF
TRBJ2-2	.	TRBV20-1	SAIQGSNTGELF
TRBJ2-1	.	TRBV20-1	SVQSGPYNEQF
TRBJ1-5	.	TRBV10-3	AISAGNQPQH
TRBJ1-5	.	TRBV6-1	ASSKAASNQPQH
TRBJ2-7	.	TRBV6-8	ASIALVGEQY
TRBJ2-7	.	TRBV6-5	ASSYSSGVASYEQY
TRBJ1-1	.	TRBV18	ASSPVGFMNTEAF
TRBJ2-7	TRBD1	TRBV12-3/TRBV12-4	ASRTGQGGEQY
TRBJ2-1	.	TRBV24-1	ATCSRRNEQF
TRBJ2-1	TRBD2	TRBV12-3/TRBV12-4	ASNPSGLAYNEQF